The 20 T cell receptor beta chains below were found in one sample sequenced in a study of technical replicates of blood from several donors. Sequenced by immunoSEQ multiplex PCR; TCRdb stores in-frame clones only, minus some. The sample has over 80,000 clones, 95% to 96% seen once. The sequencing input was T cells isolated from PBMCs. The origin of the receptors is a human donor in good health.

This clone came up a few times. The chain links TRBV18 to TRBJ2-1, with 13 bases fitting TRBD2. V lost 3 bases to trimming and J lost 7 bases; unmatched junction nucleotides: 3. The V gene's germline CDR1 is KGHSH and CDR2 LQKENI. CDR3 length: 15 amino acids. This chain's CDR3 is CASSPGLAGFNEQFF. The CDR3 DNA reads TGTGCCAGCTCACCGGGACTAGCGGGGTTTAATGAGCAGTTCTTC.

V and J are TRBV30 and TRBJ2-2; 9 bases fit TRBD1. The germline CDR1 and CDR2 sequences are GTSNPN and SVGIG (reference sequence). Losses at the gene ends were 5 bases for V and 6 bases for J; bases not matched to a gene: 4. The CDR3 has 13 amino acids. The CDR3 DNA is TGTGCCTGGGGACAGGGGAGTGCCGGGGAGCTGTTTTTT. This encodes CAWGQGSAGELFF.

The J gene is TRBJ2-6, the V gene TRBV19; the match to TRBD1 covers 11 bases. This CDR3 is 18 amino acids long. The trim removed 6 bases at V and 2 bases at J, leaving 9 bases unmatched. Germline values: CDR1 LNHDA, CDR2 SQIVND (reference sequence). The CDR3 reads CASRTGQGAHAGANVLTF. The CDR3 region has the DNA TGTGCCAGTAGGACAGGACAGGGGGCTCATGCTGGGGCCAACGTCCTGACTTTC.

This chain connects TRBV6-5 to TRBJ2-1; the D gene is possibly TRBD1 (5 bases). This CDR3 spans 11 amino acids. V lost 5 bases and J 9 bases, leaving 8 bases between the germline ends. Germline V gene sequence: CDR1 MNHEY, CDR2 SVGAGI. The CDR3 region is CASSQGTEQFF. In DNA, the CDR3 is TGTGCCAGCAGTCAGGGTACTGAGCAGTTCTTC.

J is TRBJ1-1 and V is TRBV9, with D possibly TRBD1 on 5 matching bases. The V and J ends lost 0 bases and 7 bases respectively, with 10 bases between them. Germline V gene sequence: CDR1 SGDLS, CDR2 YYNGEE. The CDR3 has 13 amino acids. CDR3 sequence: CASSVGTDSEAFF. CDR3 coding DNA: TGTGCCAGCAGCGTAGGGACCGACAGTGAAGCTTTCTTT.

The chain joins TRBV7-3 to TRBJ1-2; D may be TRBD1 (5 bases). Germline V CDR1 and CDR2: SGHTA, FQGTGA. The CDR3 is made up of 16 amino acids. Between the trimmed V and J ends, which lost 1 base and 8 bases, there was a span of 20 bases. This chain's CDR3 is CASSLMGEGPFSGYTF. Written as DNA, the CDR3 is TGTGCCAGCAGCTTAATGGGGGAGGGGCCCTTTAGCGGCTACACCTTC.

The V call is TRBV6-5, the J call TRBJ2-7; D is unresolved. The length of the CDR3 is 15 residues. V lost 0 bases and J lost 2, with 11 bases in between. CDR1 is MNHEY and CDR2 is SVGAGI in the germline V gene. In nucleotides, the CDR3 is TGTGCCAGCAGTTACTCGCTGGCCAGTGCCTACGAGCAGTACTTC. This sequence encodes CASSYSLASAYEQYF.

The V and J genes are TRBV5-1 and TRBJ1-1; tentatively, D is TRBD1 (5 bases). From germline, CDR1 is SGHRS and CDR2 YFSETQ. V was cut by 2 bases and J by 5 bases, with 13 bases left in between. The CDR3 is 14 residues long. The CDR3 is CASSFRGGETEAFF. The CDR3 coding sequence is TGCGCCAGCAGCTTTCGGGGGGGGGAGACTGAAGCTTTCTTT.

This chain uses TRBV9 with TRBJ2-3, with D possibly being TRBD2 (5 bases). V shed 0 bases and J shed 0 bases, with 8 bases lying between them. Germline CDR1 and CDR2: SGDLS and YYNGEE. The CDR3 runs to 15 residues. The CDR3 spells CASSVEAGSTDTQYF. The CDR3 DNA follows: TGTGCCAGCAGCGTAGAGGCGGGTAGCACAGATACGCAGTATTTT.

This chain uses TRBV27 with TRBJ2-1; 8 bases align to TRBD2. With V trimmed by 5 bases and J by 7 bases, 10 bases remained unmatched. CDR3 length: 15 residues. Germline CDR1 and CDR2: MNHEY and SMNVEV (reference sequence). CDR3 nucleotides: TGTGCCAGCAGTGACTGGGGACTAGAGTTGAATGAGCAGTTCTTC. Its protein is CASSDWGLELNEQFF.

The chain employs TRBV7-6 and TRBJ2-2; the D gene is possibly TRBD1 (5 bases). Per the germline V gene, CDR1 is SGHVS and CDR2 is FNYEAQ. The CDR3 is 13 residues long. The V and J ends lost 1 base and 7 bases respectively, with 7 bases between them. For the CDR3, the DNA is TGTGCCAGCAGCTTAGGACAGCTCGGGGAGCTGTTTTTT. The encoded protein is CASSLGQLGELFF.

This chain uses TRBV5-1 with TRBJ2-7; 7 bases match TRBD1. Unmatched junction bases numbered 6, after V lost 0 bases and J lost 3 bases. The CDR3 sequence is 15 residues long. The germline V gene has CDR1 SGHRS and CDR2 YFSETQ. DNA for the CDR3: TGCGCCAGCAGCTTGGACGAGGGACAGTTCTACGAGCAGTACTTC. Translated, it gives CASSLDEGQFYEQYF.

The rearrangement links TRBV2 to TRBJ2-2, with 8 nucleotides matching TRBD1. The V and J ends lost 5 bases and 6 bases, in that order; junction bases with no gene match: 5. In germline, CDR1 is SNHLY, CDR2 FYNNEI. CDR3 length: 14 residues. The CDR3 spells CASSPRQGPGELFF. The CDR3, as DNA: TGTGCCAGCAGTCCTCGACAGGGGCCCGGGGAGCTGTTTTTT.

The chain uses TRBV9 and TRBJ2-2, with 10 bases lining up with TRBD1. Trimming at V came to 4 bases and at J to 5 bases, leaving 2 bases not matched to a gene. Germline assignment: CDR1 SGDLS and CDR2 YYNGEE. The CDR3 covers 14 residues. The CDR3 reads CASSWTGGTGELFF. CDR3 nucleotide sequence: TGTGCCAGCAGCTGGACAGGGGGTACCGGGGAGCTGTTTTTT.

This sequence joins TRBV7-3 and TRBJ2-7; unclear D gene. The germline gives CDR1 SGHTA, CDR2 FQGTGA. V shed 3 bases and J shed 3 bases, with 12 bases lying between them. This CDR3 comprises 14 residues. The CDR3 DNA follows: TGTGCCAGCAGCTTCGAGCATGTCGGCTACGAGCAGTACTTC. Encoded protein: CASSFEHVGYEQYF.

CDR3 DNA: TGCGCCAGCAGCTTTTCATCCGGGACAGCCTACGAGCAGTACTTC. It translates to CASSFSSGTAYEQYF. The J gene is TRBJ2-7, the V gene TRBV5-1, with TRBD1 matching 7 bases. This CDR3 has 15 residues. Germline trimming cut 2 bases from V and 2 bases from J; bases unmatched to any gene: 7. Germline-derived CDR1 and CDR2 are SGHRS and YFSETQ.

In this sample, this clone turned up once. This chain connects TRBV5-6 to TRBJ1-1, with D unclear. The CDR3 consists of 13 residues. Looked up from germline, CDR1 is SGHDT and CDR2 is YYEEEE. V was clipped by 5 bases and J by 1 base, with 9 bases between them. CDR3 protein: CASRITGNTEAFF. The CDR3, as DNA: TGTGCCAGCAGGATAACGGGGAACACTGAAGCTTTCTTT.

The genes are TRBV30 and TRBJ1-4; D unresolved. The germline V gene has CDR1 GTSNPN and CDR2 SVGIG (reference sequence). V was trimmed by 6 bases and J by 2 bases, leaving 16 bases between them. The CDR3 runs 15 residues. Here the CDR3 DNA reads TGTGCCTGTTCAAATTTAATGAGGACTAATGAAAAACTGTTTTTT. Encoded protein: CACSNLMRTNEKLFF.

V and J are TRBV5-6 and TRBJ1-4; D gene uncertain. Germline V gene sequence: CDR1 SGHDT, CDR2 YYEEEE. The CDR3 covers 12 residues. Trimming cost V 2 bases and J 8 bases, with 7 bases left between them. CDR3 loop: CASSFYQEKLFF. The CDR3 bases are TGTGCCAGCAGCTTTTACCAGGAAAAACTGTTTTTT. The whole variable domain, filled in from reference TRBV5-6 and TRBJ1-4, reads DAGVTQSPTHLIKTRGQQVTLRCSPKSGHDTVSWYQQALGQGPQFIFQYYEEEERQRGNFPDRFSGHQFPNYSSELNVNALLLGDSALYLCASSFYQEKLFFGSGTQLSVL.

About this clone itself: This specimen includes other DNA sequences encoding the same CDR3. The rearrangement links TRBV10-3 to TRBJ1-4, with 9 bases that match TRBD1. Germline CDR1 ENHRY, CDR2 SYGVKD. Unmatched junction bases numbered 3, after V lost 2 bases and J lost 5 bases. The CDR3 is 15 amino acids. In DNA form, the CDR3 reads TGTGCCATCAGTGAGACCGGGACAGGGAATGAAAAACTGTTTTTT. Protein: CAISETGTGNEKLFF.